This T cell receptor (beta chain) derives from a study of shared clonotypes between healthy human individuals. Clones were read by immunoSEQ multiplex PCR, and TCRdb kept only the in-frame ones, dropping some. The data hold approximately 2.5 million clones, with over 85% observed a single time. Germline CDR1 and CDR2: SGHKS and YYEKEE (reference sequence). This CDR3 has 14 residues. V lost 2 bases, J lost 3 bases, and 8 bases lay in between. Points on this clone: This sample includes further DNA sequences coding for the same CDR3.

Material for sequencing was naive CD4+ T cells sorted from blood. Subset of the sample: CD45RA+ positively selected. This receptor was identified in a man younger than 35 in good health. This chain uses TRBV5-5 with TRBJ1-4; D unclear. In DNA, the CDR3 is TGTGCCAGCAGCTTAGGGTGGGCTAATGAAAAACTGTTTTTT. The encoded protein is CASSLGWANEKLFF.